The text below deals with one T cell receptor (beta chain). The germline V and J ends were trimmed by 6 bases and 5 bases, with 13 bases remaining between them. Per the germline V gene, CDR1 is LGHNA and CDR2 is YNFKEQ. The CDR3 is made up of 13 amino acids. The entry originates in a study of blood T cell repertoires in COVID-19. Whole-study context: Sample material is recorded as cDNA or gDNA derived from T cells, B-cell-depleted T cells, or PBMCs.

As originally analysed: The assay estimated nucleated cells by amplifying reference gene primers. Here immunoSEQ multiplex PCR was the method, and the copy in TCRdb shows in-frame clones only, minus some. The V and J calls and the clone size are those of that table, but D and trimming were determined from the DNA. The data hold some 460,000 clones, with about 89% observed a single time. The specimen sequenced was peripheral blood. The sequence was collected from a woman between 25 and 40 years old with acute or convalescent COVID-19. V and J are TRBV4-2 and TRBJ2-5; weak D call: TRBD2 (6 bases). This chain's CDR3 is CASRGGVDETQYF. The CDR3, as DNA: TGTGCCAGCAGGGGGGGTGTGGATGAGACCCAGTACTTC.